This TCR beta chain was observed in a study of PD-1 blockade in classical Hodgkin lymphoma. Germline CDR1 is SEHNR and CDR2 is FQNEAQ (reference sequence). The V gene end was trimmed by 5 bases and the J gene end by 4 bases; junction bases not matched to a gene: 11. This CDR3 is built from 17 residues. Sequenced by immunoSEQ multiplex PCR; TCRdb stores in-frame clones only, minus some. This sample has 4,000 to 5,000 clones, with 60% to 85% found just once. Every patient had relapsed following autologous stem cell transplantation, and cohorts differed in brentuximab vedotin exposure. The TCR was taken from a human donor with classical Hodgkin lymphoma. The input for sequencing was peripheral blood mononuclear cells (PBMCs), taken at baseline. The chain uses TRBV7-9 and TRBJ2-5; 12 positions agree with TRBD2. The CDR3 bases are TGTGCCAGCAGCCCCTGGACTAGCGGGAACCGGCCAGAGACCCAGTACTTC. Translating it yields CASSPWTSGNRPETQYF.